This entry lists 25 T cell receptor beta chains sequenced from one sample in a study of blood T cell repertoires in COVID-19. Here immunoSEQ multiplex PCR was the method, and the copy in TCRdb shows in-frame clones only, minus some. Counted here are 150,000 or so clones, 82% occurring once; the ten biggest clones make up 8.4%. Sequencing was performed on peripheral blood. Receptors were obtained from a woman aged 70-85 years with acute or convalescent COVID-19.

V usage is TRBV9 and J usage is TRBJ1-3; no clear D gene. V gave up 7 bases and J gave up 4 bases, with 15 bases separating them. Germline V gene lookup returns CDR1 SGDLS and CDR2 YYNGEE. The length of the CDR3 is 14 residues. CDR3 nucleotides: TGTGCCAGCGCCCAGGCAGCCCAAGGAAACACCATATATTTT. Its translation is CASAQAAQGNTIYF.

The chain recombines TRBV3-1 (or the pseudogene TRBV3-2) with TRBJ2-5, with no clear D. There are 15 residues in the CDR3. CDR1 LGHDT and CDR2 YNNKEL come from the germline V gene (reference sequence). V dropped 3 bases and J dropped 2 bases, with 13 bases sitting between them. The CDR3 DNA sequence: TGTGCCAGCAGCCAGCGTGGCAGGTTGCAAGAGACCCAGTACTTC. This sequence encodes CASSQRGRLQETQYF.

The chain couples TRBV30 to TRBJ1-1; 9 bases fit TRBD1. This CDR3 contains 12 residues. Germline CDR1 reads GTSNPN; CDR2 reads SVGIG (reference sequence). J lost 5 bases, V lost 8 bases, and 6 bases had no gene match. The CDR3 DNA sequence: TGTGCCCAGGGACAGGGAAGGACTGAAGCTTTCTTT. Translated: CAQGQGRTEAFF.

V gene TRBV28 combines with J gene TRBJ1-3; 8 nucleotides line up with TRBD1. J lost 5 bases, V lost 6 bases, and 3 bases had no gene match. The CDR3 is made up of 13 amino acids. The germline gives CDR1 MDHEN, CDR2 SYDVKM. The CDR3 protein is CASRAGGRNTIYF. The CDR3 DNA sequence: TGTGCCAGCAGAGCAGGGGGCAGAAACACCATATATTTT.

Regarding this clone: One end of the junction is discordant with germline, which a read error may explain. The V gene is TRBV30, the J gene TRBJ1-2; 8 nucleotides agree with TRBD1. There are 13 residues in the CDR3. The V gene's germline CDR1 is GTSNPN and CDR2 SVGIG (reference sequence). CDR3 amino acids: CVWSRDRPYGYTF. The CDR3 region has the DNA TGTGTCTGGTCCCGGGACAGGCCCTATGGCTACACCTTC.

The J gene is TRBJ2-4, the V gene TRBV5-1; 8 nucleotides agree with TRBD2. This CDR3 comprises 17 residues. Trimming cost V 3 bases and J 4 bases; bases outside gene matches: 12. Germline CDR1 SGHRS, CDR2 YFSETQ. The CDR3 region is CASSWTDSGAPKNIQYF. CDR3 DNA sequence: TGCGCCAGCAGCTGGACCGATAGCGGGGCCCCTAAAAACATTCAGTACTTC. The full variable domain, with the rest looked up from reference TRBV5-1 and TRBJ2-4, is KAGVTQTPRYLIKTRGQQVTLSCSPISGHRSVSWYQQTPGQGLQFLFEYFSETQRNKGNFPGRFSGRQFSNSRSEMNVSTLELGDSALYLCASSWTDSGAPKNIQYFGAGTRLSVL.

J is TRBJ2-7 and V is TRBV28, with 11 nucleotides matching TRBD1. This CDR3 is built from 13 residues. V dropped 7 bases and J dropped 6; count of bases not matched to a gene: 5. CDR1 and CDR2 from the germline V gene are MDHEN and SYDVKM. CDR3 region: CASTGTGGVEQYF. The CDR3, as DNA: TGTGCCAGCACCGGGACAGGGGGAGTCGAGCAGTACTTC.

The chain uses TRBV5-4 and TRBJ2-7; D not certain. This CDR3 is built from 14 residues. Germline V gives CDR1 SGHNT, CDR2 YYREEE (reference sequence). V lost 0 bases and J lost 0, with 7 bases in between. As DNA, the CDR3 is TGTGCCAGCAGCTTGGACATCTCCTCCTACGAGCAGTACTTC. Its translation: CASSLDISSYEQYF.

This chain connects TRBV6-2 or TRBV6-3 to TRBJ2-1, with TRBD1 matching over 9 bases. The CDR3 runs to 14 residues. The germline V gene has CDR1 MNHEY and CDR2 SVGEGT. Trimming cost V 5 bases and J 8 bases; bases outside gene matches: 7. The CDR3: CASSAGQGTHEQFF. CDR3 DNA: TGTGCCAGCAGTGCGGGACAGGGTACCCATGAGCAGTTCTTC.

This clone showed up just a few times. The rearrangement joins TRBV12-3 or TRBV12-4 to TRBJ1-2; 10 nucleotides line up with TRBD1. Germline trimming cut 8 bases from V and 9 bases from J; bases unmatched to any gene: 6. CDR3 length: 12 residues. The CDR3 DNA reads TGTGCCAGCGGACAGGGGGGGAGGAGCTACACCTTC. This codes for CASGQGGRSYTF.

The DNA for the CDR3 is TGTGCCAGCAGCTCCTTATCAGGGATCTCTGGAAACACCATATATTTT. Its translation: CASSSLSGISGNTIYF. The chain joins TRBV9 to TRBJ1-3; tentatively, D is TRBD1 (5 bases). Germline V gene lookup returns CDR1 SGDLS and CDR2 YYNGEE. CDR3 length: 16 residues. V lost 4 bases and J lost 0, with 14 bases in between.

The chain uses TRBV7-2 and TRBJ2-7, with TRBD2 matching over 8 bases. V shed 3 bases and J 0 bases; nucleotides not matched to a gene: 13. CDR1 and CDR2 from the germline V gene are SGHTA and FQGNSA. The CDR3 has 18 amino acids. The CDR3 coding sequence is TGTGCCAGCAGCTTCGCCGGACGACGGGGGGGCACCTCCTACGAGCAGTACTTC. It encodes CASSFAGRRGGTSYEQYF. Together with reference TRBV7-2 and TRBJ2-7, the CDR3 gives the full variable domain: GAGVSQSPSNKVTEKGKDVELRCDPISGHTALYWYRQSLGQGLEFLIYFQGNSAPDKSGLPSDRFSAERTGGSVSTLTIQRTQQEDSAVYLCASSFAGRRGGTSYEQYFGPGTRLTVT.

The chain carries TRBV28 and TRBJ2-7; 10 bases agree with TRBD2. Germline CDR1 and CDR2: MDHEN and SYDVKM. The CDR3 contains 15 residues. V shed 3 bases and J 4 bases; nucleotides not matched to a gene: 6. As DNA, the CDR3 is TGTGCCAGCAGTTTCCTAGCGGGAGTCGGTTACGAGCAGTACTTC. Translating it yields CASSFLAGVGYEQYF.

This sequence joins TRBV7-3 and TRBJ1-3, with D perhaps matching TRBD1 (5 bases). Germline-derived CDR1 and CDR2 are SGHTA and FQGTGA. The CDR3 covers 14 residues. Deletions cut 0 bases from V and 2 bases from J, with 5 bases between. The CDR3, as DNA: TGTGCCAGCAGCTTAACAGGGGCTGGAAACACCATATATTTT. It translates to CASSLTGAGNTIYF.

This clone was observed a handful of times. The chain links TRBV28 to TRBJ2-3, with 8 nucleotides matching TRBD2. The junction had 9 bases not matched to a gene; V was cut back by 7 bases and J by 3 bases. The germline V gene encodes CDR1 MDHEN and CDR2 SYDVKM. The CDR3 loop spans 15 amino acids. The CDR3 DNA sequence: TGTGCCAGCAACCTAGCGGGTTTAAGTACAGATACGCAGTATTTT. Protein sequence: CASNLAGLSTDTQYF.

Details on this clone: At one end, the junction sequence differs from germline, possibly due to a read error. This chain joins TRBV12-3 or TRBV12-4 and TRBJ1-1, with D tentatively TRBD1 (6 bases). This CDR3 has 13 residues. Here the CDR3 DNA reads TGTGCCAGCAGCTTAGCCAGGGGTGGTACGGCTTTCTTT. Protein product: CASSLARGGTAFF.

CDR3 DNA: TGTGCCACCAGTGACATTAGGACAGGGGCGGTCGGGGAGCTGTTTTTT. Translation: CATSDIRTGAVGELFF. The J gene is TRBJ2-2, the V gene TRBV24-1, with 9 bases fitting TRBD1. Germline V gene lookup returns CDR1 KGHDR and CDR2 SFDVKD. The CDR3 is 16 amino acids. The V gene end was trimmed by 4 bases and the J gene end by 7 bases; junction bases not matched to a gene: 9.

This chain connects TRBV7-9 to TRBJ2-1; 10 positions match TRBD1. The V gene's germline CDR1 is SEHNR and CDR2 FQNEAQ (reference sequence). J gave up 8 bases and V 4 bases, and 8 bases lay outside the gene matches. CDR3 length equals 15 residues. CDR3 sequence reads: CASSSRGQGVDEQFF. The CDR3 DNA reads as TGTGCCAGCAGCTCCAGAGGACAGGGGGTGGATGAGCAGTTCTTC. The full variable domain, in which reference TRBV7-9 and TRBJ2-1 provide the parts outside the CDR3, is DTGVSQNPRHKITKRGQNVTFRCDPISEHNRLYWYRQTLGQGPEFLTYFQNEAQLEKSRLLSDRFSAERPKGSFSTLEIQRTEQGDSAMYLCASSSRGQGVDEQFFGPGTRLTVL.

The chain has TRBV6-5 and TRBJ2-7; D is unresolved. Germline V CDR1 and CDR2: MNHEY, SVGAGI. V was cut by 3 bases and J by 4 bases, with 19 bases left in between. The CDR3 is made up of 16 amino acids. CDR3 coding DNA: TGTGCCAGCAGTTATCCCCGACCACCTTCTAGGTACGAGCAGTACTTC. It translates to CASSYPRPPSRYEQYF.

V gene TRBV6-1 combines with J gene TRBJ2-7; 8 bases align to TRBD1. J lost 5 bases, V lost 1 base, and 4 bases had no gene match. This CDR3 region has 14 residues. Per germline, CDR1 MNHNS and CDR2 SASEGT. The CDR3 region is CASSEVQGDHEQYF. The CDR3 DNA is TGTGCCAGCAGTGAAGTACAGGGGGACCACGAGCAGTACTTC.

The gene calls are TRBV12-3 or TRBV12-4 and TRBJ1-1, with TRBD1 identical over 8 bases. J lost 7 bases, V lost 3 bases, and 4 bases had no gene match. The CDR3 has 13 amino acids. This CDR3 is CASSFGQGHEAFF. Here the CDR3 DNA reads TGTGCCAGCAGTTTCGGACAGGGCCATGAAGCTTTCTTT.

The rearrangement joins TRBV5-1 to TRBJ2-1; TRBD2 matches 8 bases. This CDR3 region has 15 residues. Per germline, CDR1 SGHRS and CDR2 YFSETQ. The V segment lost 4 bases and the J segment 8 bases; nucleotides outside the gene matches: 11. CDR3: CASSLSGGGFDEQFF. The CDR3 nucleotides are TGCGCCAGCAGCCTGAGCGGGGGCGGTTTCGATGAGCAGTTCTTC.

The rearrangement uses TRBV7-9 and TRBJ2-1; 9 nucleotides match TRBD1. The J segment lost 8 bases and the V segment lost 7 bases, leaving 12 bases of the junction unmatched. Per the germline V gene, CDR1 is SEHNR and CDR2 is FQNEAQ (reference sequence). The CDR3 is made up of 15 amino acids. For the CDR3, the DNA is TGTGCCAGCACGTCGGAGGGACAGGGCAGGGATGAGCAGTTCTTC. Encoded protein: CASTSEGQGRDEQFF.

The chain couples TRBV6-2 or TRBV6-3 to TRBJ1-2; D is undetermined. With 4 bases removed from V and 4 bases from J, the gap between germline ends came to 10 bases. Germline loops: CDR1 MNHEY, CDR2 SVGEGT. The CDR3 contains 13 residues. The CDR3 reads CASSSNSPYGYTF. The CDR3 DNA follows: TGTGCCAGCAGTTCGAACAGCCCCTATGGCTACACCTTC.

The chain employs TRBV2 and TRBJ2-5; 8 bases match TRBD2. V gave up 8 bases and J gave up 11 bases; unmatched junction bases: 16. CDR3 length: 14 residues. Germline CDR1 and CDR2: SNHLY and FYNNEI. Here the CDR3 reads CASLTRASGGNQYF. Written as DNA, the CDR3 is TGTGCCAGCTTGACTAGAGCCTCGGGGGGGAATCAGTACTTC.